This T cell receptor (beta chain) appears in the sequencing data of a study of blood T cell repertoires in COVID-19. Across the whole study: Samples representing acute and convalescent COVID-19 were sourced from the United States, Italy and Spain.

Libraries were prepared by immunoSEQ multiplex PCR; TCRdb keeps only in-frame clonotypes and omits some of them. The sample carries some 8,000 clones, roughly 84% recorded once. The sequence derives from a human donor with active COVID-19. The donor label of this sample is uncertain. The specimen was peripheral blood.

The CDR3: CASSPWGGDYYGYTF. The CDR3 nucleotides are TGTGCCAGCAGCCCTTGGGGGGGTGATTACTATGGCTACACCTTC. The chain has TRBV28 and TRBJ1-2, with D possibly matching TRBD1 (5 bases). CDR3 length: 15 residues. Trimming removed 6 bases at V and 3 bases at J, with 17 bases between. The V gene's germline CDR1 is MDHEN and CDR2 SYDVKM.